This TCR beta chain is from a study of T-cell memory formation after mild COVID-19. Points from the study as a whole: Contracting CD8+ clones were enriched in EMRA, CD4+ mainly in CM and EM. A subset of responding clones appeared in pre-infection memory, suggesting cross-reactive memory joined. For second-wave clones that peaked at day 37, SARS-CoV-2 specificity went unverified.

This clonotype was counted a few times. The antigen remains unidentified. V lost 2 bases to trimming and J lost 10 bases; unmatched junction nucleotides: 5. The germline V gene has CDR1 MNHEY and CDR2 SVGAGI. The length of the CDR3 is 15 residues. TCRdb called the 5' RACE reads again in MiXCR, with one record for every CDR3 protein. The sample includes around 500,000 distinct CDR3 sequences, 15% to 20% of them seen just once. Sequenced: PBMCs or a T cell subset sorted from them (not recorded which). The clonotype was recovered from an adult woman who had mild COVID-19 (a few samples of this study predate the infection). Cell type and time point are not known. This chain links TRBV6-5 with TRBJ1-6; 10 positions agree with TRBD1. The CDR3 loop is CASSYPGTGDSPLHF. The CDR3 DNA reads TGTGCCAGCAGTTACCCCGGGACAGGGGACTCACCCCTCCACTTT.